This T cell receptor beta chain appears in the sequencing data of a study of regulatory T cells in long-lasting Graves disease. Findings and limits, study-wide: TCR diversity was lower in persistent Graves' patients than in newly diagnosed ones.

Construction of TCR beta libraries relied on iRepertoire HTBI primers and on Arm-PCR targeting CDR3 regions. TCRdb ran MiXCR on the multiplex PCR reads and lists one entry per CDR3 protein. The sample contains some 280,000 distinct CDR3 sequences, around 21% of which appear only once. The length of the CDR3 is 14 residues. Germline CDR1 reads MNHEY; CDR2 reads SMNVEV (reference sequence). V lost 6 bases to trimming and J lost 4 bases, with 15 bases between them. This sample's time point: persistent/refractory GD, antithyroid drugs over 5 years with positive TRAb. PBMC RNA was the source of the TCR library. An endocrinology department in Xi'an, China, supplied the patients. At least ten counts were recorded for this clonotype. Antigen specificity is unknown.

Material: peripheral blood mononuclear cells (PBMCs), obtained when the disease was refractory, from a patient treated with antithyroid drugs. The chain joins TRBV27 to TRBJ2-5; possible D gene TRBD2, 6 bases. This receptor was obtained from a female donor with Graves disease. The CDR3 bases are TGTGCCAGCAGCTCCGGACTAACTGGAGAGACCCAGTACTTC. Translating gives CASSSGLTGETQYF.